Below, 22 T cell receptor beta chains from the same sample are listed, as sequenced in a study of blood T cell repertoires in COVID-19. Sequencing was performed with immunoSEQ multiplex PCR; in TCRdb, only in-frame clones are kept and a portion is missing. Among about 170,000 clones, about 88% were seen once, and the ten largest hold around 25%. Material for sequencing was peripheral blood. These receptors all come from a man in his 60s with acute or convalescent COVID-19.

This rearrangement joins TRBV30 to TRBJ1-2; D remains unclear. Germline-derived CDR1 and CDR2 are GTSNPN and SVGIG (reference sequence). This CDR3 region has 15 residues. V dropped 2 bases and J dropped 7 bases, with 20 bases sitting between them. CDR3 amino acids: CAWSNIERQVPGYTF. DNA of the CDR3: TGTGCCTGGAGTAACATAGAACGGCAGGTACCTGGCTACACCTTC.

CDR3 in amino acids: CASSLGGVAYEQYV. In DNA form, the CDR3 reads TGTGCCAGCAGCTTAGGGGGAGTGGCCTACGAGCAGTACGTC. This sequence joins TRBV5-6 and TRBJ2-7; D may be TRBD1 (6 bases). CDR1 and CDR2 (germline): SGHDT, YYEEEE. The CDR3 is 14 amino acids. Trimming shortened V by 2 bases and J by 2 bases, and 11 bases separated the two germline ends.

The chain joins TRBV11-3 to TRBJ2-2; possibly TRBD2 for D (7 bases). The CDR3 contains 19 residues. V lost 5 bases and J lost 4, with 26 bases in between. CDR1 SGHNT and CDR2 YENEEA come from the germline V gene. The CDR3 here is CASSPGEGNNGGRTGELFF. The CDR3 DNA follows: TGTGCCAGCAGCCCGGGGGAGGGGAACAACGGGGGGCGCACCGGGGAGCTGTTTTTT.

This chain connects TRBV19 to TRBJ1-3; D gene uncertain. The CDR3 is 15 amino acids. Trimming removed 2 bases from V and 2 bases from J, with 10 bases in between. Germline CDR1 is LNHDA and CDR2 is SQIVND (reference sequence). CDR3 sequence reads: CASSISSGTGNTIYF. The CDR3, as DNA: TGTGCCAGTAGTATATCATCAGGCACTGGAAACACCATATATTTT. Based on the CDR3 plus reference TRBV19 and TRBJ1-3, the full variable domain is DGGITQSPKYLFRKEGQNVTLSCEQNLNHDAMYWYRQDPGQGLRLIYYSQIVNDFQKGDIAEGYSVSREKKESFPLTVTSAQKNPTAFYLCASSISSGTGNTIYFGEGSWLTVV.

The CDR3 spells CASRQGWNSPLHF. For the CDR3, the DNA is TGTGCCAGCAGACAGGGATGGAATTCACCCCTCCACTTT. This chain links TRBV7-2 with TRBJ1-6; tentatively, D is TRBD1 (6 bases). CDR3 length: 13 residues. CDR1 is SGHTA, CDR2 FQGNSA, per germline. Trimming cost V 6 bases and J 7 bases, with 10 bases left between them.

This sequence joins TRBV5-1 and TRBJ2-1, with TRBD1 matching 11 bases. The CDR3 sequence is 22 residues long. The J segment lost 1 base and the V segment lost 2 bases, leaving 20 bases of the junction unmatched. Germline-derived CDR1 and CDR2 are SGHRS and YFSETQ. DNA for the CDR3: TGCGCCAGCAGCTTACCGGGACAGGGGGAAATGGAACTAGCGGTATCCTACAATGAGCAGTTCTTC. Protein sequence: CASSLPGQGEMELAVSYNEQFF.

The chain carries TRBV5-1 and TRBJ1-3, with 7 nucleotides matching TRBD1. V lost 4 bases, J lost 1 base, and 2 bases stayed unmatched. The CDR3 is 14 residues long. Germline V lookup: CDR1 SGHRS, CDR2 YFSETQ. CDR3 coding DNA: TGCGCCAGCAGCCTACAGGGGTCTGGAAACACCATATATTTT. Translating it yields CASSLQGSGNTIYF.

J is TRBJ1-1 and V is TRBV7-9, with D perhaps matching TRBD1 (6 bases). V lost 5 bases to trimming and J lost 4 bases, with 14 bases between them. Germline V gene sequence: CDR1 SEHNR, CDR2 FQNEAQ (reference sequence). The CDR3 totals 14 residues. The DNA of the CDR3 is TGTGCCAGCAGCCGAGAAGCAGGGGCCACTGAAGCTTTCTTT. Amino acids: CASSREAGATEAFF.

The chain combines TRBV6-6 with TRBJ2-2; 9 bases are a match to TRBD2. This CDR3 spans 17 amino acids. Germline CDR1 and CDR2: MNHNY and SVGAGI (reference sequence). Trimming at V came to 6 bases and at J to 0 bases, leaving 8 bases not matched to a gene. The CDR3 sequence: CASSRRSGRPNTGELFF. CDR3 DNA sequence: TGTGCCAGCAGCCGACGGAGCGGGAGGCCGAACACCGGGGAGCTGTTTTTT.

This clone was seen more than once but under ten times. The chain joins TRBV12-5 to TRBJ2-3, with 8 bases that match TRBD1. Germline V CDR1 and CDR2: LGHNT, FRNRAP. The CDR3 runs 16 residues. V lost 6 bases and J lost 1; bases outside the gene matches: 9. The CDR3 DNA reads TGTGCTAGTGGACTGACAGGGGTGGGTGGCACAGATACGCAGTATTTT. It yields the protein CASGLTGVGGTDTQYF.

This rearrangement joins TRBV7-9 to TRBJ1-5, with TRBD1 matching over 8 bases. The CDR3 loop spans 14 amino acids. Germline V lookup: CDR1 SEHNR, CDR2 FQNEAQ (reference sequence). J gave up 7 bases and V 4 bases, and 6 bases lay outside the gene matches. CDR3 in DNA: TGTGCCAGCAGCTCTGGGACAGGAAAGCAGCCCCAGCATTTT. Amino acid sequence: CASSSGTGKQPQHF.

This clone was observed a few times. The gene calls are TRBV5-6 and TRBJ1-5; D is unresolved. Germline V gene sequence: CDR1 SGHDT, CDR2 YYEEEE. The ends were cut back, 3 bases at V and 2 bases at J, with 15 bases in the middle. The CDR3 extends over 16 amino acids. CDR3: CASSSRRREGNQPQHF. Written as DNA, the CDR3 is TGTGCCAGCAGCTCCCGGAGAAGGGAGGGCAATCAGCCCCAGCATTTT.

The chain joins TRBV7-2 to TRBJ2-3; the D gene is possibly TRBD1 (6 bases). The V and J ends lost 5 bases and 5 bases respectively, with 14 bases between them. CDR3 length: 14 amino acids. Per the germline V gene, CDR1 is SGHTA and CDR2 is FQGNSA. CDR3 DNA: TGTGCCAGCAGCCCCAGTTGGGGGCAAGATACGCAGTATTTT. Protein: CASSPSWGQDTQYF.

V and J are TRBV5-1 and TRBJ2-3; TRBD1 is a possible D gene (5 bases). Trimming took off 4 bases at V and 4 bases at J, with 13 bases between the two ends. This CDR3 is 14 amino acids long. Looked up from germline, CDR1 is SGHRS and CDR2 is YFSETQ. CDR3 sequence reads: CASSPDSLSDTQYF. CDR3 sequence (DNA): TGCGCCAGCAGCCCCGACAGTCTCTCAGATACGCAGTATTTT.

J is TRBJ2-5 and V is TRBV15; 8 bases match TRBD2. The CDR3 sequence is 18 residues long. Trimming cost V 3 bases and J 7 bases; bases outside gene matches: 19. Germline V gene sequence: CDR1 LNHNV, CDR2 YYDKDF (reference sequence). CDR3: CATSRPTLKRGLDRTQYF. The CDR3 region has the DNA TGTGCCACCAGCAGGCCAACCCTAAAGCGGGGGTTAGATCGGACCCAGTACTTC.

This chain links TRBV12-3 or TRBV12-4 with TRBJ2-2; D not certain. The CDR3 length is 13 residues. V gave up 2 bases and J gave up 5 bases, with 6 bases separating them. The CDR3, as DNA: TGTGCCAGCAGTTTATTGGAGACCGGGGAGCTGTTTTTT. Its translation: CASSLLETGELFF.

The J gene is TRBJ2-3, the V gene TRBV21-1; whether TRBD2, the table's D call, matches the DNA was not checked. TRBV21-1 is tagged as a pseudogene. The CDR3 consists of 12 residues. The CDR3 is CASSRSRDTQYF. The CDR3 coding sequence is TGTGCCAGCAGCAGGAGCCGCGATACGCAGTATTTT.

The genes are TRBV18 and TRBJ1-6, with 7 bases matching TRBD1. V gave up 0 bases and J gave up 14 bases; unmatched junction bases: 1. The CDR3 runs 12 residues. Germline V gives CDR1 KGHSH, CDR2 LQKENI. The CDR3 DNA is TGTGCCAGCTCACCACCGGGACAGACCCTCCACTTT. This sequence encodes CASSPPGQTLHF.

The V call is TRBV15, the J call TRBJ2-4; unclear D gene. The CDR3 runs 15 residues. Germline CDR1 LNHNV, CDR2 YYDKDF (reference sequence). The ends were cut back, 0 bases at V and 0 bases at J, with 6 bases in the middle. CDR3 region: CATSRDHLAKNIQYF. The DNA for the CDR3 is TGTGCCACCAGCAGAGATCACTTAGCCAAAAACATTCAGTACTTC.

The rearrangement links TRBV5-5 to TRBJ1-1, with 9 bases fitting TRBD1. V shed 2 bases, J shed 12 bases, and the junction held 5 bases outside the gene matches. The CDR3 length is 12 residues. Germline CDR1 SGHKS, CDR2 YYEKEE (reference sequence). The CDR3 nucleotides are TGTGCCAGCAGCTTTGGACAGGGGAGGCCTTTCTTT. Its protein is CASSFGQGRPFF.

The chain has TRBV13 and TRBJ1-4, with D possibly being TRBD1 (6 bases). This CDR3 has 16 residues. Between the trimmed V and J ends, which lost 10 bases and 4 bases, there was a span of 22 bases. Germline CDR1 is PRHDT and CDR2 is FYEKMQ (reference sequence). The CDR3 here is CATHRRTGTGNEKLFF. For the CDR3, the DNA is TGTGCCACTCACCGCCGCACAGGGACGGGTAATGAAAAACTGTTTTTT.

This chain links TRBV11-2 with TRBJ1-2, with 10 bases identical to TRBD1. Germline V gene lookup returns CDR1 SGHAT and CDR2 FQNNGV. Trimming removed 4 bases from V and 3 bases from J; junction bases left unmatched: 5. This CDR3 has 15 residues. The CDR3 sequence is CASSSRDRGDYGYTF. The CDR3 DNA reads TGTGCCAGCAGCTCCCGGGACAGGGGCGACTATGGCTACACCTTC.